These T cell receptor beta chains were read from a single sample in a study of T cells in Graves' hyperthyroidism and ophthalmopathy. TCRdb reprocessed the multiplex PCR reads with MiXCR, giving one entry per CDR3 protein. The profile shows roughly 350,000 distinct CDR3 sequences, approximately 15% of them singletons. Input material: blood. Every receptor here comes from a woman between 25 and 40 years old with Graves' ophthalmopathy. CDR3s include the opening cysteine and the closing phenylalanine or tryptophan. The order of the fields is J gene, clone size, D gene, V gene, CDR3 length, CDR3 protein, CDR3 DNA. The D gene is left open where the match is weak. Not every row has a clone size; where given, it reads once, few, many or a size class.

J: TRBJ1-5; size: many; D: .; V: TRBV6-7; length: 15; CDR3: CASSYRGRVNQPQHF; DNA: TGTGCCAGCAGTTACCGTGGTAGGGTCAATCAGCCCCAGCATTTT
J: TRBJ1-4; size: many; D: .; V: TRBV2; length: 15; CDR3: CASSEAGGRGEKLFF; DNA: TGTGCCAGCAGTGAAGCAGGGGGGCGAGGTGAAAAACTGTTTTTT
J: TRBJ1-2; size: many; D: .; V: TRBV7-2; length: 15; CDR3: CASSFDGAMNYGYTF; DNA: TGTGCCAGCAGCTTTGATGGGGCCATGAACTATGGCTACACCTTC
J: TRBJ1-4; size: many; D: TRBD1; V: TRBV11-2; length: 16; CDR3: CASSSGQGATNEKLFF; DNA: TGTGCCAGCAGCTCGGGACAGGGAGCAACTAATGAAAAACTGTTTTTT
J: TRBJ2-2; size: .; D: .; V: TRBV28; length: 14; CDR3: CASRRRSNTGELFF; DNA: TGTGCCAGCAGGCGGCGATCGAACACCGGGGAGCTGTTTTTT
J: TRBJ2-7; size: many; D: .; V: TRBV12-3/TRBV12-4; length: 18; CDR3: CASSLGPDRQDLSYEQYF; DNA: TGTGCCAGCAGTTTAGGGCCGGATCGACAGGATCTCTCCTACGAGCAGTACTTC
J: TRBJ1-4; size: many; D: .; V: TRBV13; length: 16; CDR3: CASSLGQTARNEKLFF; DNA: TGTGCCAGCAGCTTAGGCCAGACAGCTCGTAATGAAAAACTGTTTTTT
J: TRBJ1-1; size: many; D: TRBD1; V: TRBV3-1; length: 11; CDR3: CASHRGSEAFF; DNA: TGTGCCAGCCACAGGGGGTCTGAAGCTTTCTTT
J: TRBJ2-7; size: many; D: .; V: TRBV6-6; length: 13; CDR3: CASSYQVSYEQYF; DNA: TGTGCCAGCAGTTACCAGGTCTCCTACGAGCAGTACTTC
J: TRBJ1-2; size: many; D: TRBD1; V: TRBV28; length: 12; CDR3: CAIHRGLYGYTF; DNA: TGTGCCATTCACAGGGGGCTGTATGGCTACACCTTC
J: TRBJ1-1; size: many; D: TRBD1; V: TRBV28; length: 16; CDR3: CASSLDRGSMNTEAFF; DNA: TGTGCCAGCAGTTTAGACAGGGGGTCCATGAACACTGAAGCTTTCTTT
J: TRBJ1-1; size: .; D: .; V: TRBV30; length: 14; CDR3: CAWSRGSRGTEAFF; DNA: TGTGCCTGGAGCCGAGGGTCGAGGGGTACTGAAGCTTTCTTT
J: TRBJ2-2; size: few; D: TRBD1; V: TRBV5-8; length: 16; CDR3: CASSSGGRAGTGELFF; DNA: TGTGCCAGCAGCTCAGGGGGCAGGGCTGGAACCGGGGAGCTGTTTTTT
J: TRBJ1-2; size: .; D: .; V: TRBV20-1; length: 13; CDR3: CSVPAGADYGYTF; DNA: TGCAGTGTCCCGGCGGGGGCTGACTATGGCTACACCTTC
J: TRBJ2-1; size: many; D: TRBD2; V: TRBV7-3; length: 16; CDR3: CASSLVGRGGYNEQFF; DNA: TGTGCCAGCAGCCTAGTCGGGCGGGGGGGTTACAATGAGCAGTTCTTC
J: TRBJ2-7; size: many; D: .; V: TRBV27; length: 13; CDR3: CASSPVREHEQYF; DNA: TGTGCCAGCAGCCCCGTCAGGGAGCACGAGCAGTACTTC
J: TRBJ2-1; size: few; D: .; V: TRBV10-1; length: 15; CDR3: CASSDSRGAPNEQFF; DNA: TGCGCCAGCAGTGATAGCAGGGGGGCCCCTAATGAGCAGTTCTTC
J: TRBJ2-4; size: .; D: TRBD2; V: TRBV11-2; length: 18; CDR3: CASSASGSGSGAKNIQYF; DNA: TGTGCCAGCAGCGCCTCAGGCAGCGGGAGTGGGGCCAAAAACATTCAGTACTTC
J: TRBJ1-3; size: many; D: TRBD1; V: TRBV3-1; length: 18; CDR3: CASSQWLDIQGSGNTIYF; DNA: TGTGCCAGCAGCCAATGGCTGGATATACAGGGGTCTGGAAACACCATATATTTT
J: TRBJ2-3; size: .; D: TRBD2; V: TRBV20-1; length: 17; CDR3: CSARNPIAGGNDDTQYF; DNA: TGCAGTGCTAGAAACCCTATAGCGGGGGGAAACGATGATACGCAGTATTTT